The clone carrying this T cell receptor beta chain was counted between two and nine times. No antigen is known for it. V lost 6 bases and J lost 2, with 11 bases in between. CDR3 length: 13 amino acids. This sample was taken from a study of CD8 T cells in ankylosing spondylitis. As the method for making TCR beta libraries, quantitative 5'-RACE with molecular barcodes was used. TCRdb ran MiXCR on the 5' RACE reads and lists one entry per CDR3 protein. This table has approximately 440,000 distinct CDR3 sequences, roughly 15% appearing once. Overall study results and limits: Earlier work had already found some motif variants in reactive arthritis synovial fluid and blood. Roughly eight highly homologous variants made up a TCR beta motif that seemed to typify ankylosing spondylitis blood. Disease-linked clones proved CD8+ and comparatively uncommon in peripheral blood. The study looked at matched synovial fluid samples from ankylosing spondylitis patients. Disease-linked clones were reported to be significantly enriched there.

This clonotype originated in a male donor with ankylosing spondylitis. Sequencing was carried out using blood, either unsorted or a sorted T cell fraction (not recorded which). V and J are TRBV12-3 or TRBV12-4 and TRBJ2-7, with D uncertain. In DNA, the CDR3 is TGTGCCAGCAGCGCGACTTTTCCCTACGAGCAGTACTTC. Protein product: CASSATFPYEQYF.